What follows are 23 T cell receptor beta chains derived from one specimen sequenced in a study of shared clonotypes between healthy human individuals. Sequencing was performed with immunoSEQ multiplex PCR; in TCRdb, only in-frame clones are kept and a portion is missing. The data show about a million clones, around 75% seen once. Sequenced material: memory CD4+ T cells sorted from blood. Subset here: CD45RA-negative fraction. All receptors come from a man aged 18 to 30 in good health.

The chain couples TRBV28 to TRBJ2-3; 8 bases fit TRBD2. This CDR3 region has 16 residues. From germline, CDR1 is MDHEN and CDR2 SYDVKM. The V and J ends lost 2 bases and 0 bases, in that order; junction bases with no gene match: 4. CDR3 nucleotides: TGTGCCAGCAGTTTAGGGCGGGGGGTGAGCACAGATACGCAGTATTTT. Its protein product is CASSLGRGVSTDTQYF.

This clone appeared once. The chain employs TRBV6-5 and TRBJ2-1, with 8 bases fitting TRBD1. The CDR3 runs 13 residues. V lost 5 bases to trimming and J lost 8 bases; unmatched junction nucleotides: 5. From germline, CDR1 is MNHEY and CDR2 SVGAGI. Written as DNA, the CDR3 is TGTGCCAGCAGTAGCCTGACAGGGGATGAGCAGTTCTTC. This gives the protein CASSSLTGDEQFF.

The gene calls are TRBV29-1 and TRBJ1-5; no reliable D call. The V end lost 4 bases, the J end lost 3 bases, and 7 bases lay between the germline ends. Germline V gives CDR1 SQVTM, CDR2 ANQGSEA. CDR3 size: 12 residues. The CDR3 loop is CSVASPNQPQHF. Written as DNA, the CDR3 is TGCAGCGTTGCCAGTCCCAATCAGCCCCAGCATTTT.

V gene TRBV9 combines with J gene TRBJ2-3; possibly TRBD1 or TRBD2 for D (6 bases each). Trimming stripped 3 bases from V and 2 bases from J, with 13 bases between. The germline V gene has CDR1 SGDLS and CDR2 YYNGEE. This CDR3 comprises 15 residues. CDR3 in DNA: TGTGCCAGCAGCGGCGGGACAAGCTACACAGATACGCAGTATTTT. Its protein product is CASSGGTSYTDTQYF.

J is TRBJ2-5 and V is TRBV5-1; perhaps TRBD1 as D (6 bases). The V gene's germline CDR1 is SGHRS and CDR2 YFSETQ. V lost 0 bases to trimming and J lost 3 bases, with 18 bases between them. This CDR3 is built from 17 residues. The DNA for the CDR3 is TGCGCCAGCAGCTTGGGCAGGGGACCTTACAACGAAGAGACCCAGTACTTC. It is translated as CASSLGRGPYNEETQYF. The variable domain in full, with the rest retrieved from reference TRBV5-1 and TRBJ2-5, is KAGVTQTPRYLIKTRGQQVTLSCSPISGHRSVSWYQQTPGQGLQFLFEYFSETQRNKGNFPGRFSGRQFSNSRSEMNVSTLELGDSALYLCASSLGRGPYNEETQYFGPGTRLLVL.

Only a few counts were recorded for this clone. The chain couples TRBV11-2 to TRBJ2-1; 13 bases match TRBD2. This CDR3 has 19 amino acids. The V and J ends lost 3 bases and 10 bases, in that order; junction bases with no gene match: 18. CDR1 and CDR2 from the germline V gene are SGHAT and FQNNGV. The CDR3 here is CASSLTSGRLSSGLGEQFF. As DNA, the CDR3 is TGTGCCAGCAGCTTGACTAGCGGGAGGCTCTCCTCTGGTTTAGGCGAGCAGTTCTTC.

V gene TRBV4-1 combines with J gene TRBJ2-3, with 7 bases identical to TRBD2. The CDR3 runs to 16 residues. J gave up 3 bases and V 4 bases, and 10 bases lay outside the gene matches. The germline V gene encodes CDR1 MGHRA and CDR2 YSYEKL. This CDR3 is CASSRTSRGGTDTQYF. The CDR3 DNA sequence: TGCGCCAGCAGCCGTACCTCTAGGGGAGGGACAGATACGCAGTATTTT.

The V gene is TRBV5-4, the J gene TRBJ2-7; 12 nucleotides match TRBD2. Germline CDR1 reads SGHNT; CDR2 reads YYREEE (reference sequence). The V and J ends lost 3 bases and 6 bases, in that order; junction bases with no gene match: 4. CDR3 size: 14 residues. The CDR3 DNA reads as TGTGCCAGCAGCTACCCGGGACTAGCGGGCGAGCAGTACTTC. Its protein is CASSYPGLAGEQYF.

The CDR3 region is CASSLGQFQETQYF. CDR3 in DNA: TGTGCCAGCAGCTTGGGACAGTTCCAAGAGACCCAGTACTTC. The chain carries TRBV7-6 and TRBJ2-5; 7 bases align to TRBD1. CDR1 and CDR2 from the germline V gene are SGHVS and FNYEAQ. V trimming: 3 bases; J trimming: 1 base; junction bases outside the gene matches: 2. This CDR3 is built from 14 residues.

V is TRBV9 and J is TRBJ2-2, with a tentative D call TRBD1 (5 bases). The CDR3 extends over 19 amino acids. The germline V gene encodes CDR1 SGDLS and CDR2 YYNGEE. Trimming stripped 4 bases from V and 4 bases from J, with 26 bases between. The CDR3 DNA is TGTGCCAGCAGCCAAAGCAAAGACACCAGGGTGTATGGCACCGGGGAGCTGTTTTTT. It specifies CASSQSKDTRVYGTGELFF.

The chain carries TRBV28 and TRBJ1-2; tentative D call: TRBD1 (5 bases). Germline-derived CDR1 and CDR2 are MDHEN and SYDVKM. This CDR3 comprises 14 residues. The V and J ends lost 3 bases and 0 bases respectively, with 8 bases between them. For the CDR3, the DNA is TGTGCCAGCAGTTTCGGGGCATCTAACTATGGCTACACCTTC. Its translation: CASSFGASNYGYTF.

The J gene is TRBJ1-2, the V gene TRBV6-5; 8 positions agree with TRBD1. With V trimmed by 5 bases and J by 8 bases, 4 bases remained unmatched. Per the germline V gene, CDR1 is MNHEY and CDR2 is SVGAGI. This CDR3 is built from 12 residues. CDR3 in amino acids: CASSRTGMGYTF. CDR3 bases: TGTGCCAGCAGTCGGACAGGGATGGGCTACACCTTC.

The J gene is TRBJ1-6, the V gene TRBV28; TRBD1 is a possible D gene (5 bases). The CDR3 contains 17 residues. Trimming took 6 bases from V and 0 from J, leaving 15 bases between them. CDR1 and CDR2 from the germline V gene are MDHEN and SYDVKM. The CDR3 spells CASSVGGASSYNSPLHF. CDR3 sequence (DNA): TGTGCCAGCAGCGTAGGAGGGGCGAGCTCCTATAATTCACCCCTCCACTTT. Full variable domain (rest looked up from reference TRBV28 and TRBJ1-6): DVKVTQSSRYLVKRTGEKVFLECVQDMDHENMFWYRQDPGLGLRLIYFSYDVKMKEKGDIPEGYSVSREKKERFSLILESASTNQTSMYLCASSVGGASSYNSPLHFGNGTRLTVT.

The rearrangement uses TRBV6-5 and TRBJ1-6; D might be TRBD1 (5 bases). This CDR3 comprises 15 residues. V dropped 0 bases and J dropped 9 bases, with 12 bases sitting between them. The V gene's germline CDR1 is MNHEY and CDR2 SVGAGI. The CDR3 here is CASSYSSRGSSPLHF. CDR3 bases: TGTGCCAGCAGTTACTCGAGTAGGGGAAGTTCACCCCTCCACTTT.

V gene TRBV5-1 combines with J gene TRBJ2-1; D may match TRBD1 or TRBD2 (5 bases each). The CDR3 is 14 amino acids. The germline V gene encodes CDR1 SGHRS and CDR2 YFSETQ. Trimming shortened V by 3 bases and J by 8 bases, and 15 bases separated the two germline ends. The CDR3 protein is CASSSGPPSDEQFF. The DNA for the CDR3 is TGCGCCAGCAGCTCGGGACCGCCTTCCGATGAGCAGTTCTTC.

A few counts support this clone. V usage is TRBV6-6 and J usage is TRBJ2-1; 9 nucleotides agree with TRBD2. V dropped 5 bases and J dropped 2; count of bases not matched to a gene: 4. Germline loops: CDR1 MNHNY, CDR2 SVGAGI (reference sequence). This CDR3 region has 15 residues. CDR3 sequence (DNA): TGTGCCAGCAGTAGCGGCGGGGGGGCCTACAATGAGCAGTTCTTC. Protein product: CASSSGGGAYNEQFF.

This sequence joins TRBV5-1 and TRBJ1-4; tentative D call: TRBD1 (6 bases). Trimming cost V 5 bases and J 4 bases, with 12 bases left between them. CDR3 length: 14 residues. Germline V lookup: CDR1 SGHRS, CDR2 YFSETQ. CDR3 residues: CASSYWGLNEKLFF. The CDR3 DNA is TGCGCCAGCAGTTATTGGGGGCTTAATGAAAAACTGTTTTTT. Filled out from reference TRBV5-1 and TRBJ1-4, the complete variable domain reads KAGVTQTPRYLIKTRGQQVTLSCSPISGHRSVSWYQQTPGQGLQFLFEYFSETQRNKGNFPGRFSGRQFSNSRSEMNVSTLELGDSALYLCASSYWGLNEKLFFGSGTQLSVL.

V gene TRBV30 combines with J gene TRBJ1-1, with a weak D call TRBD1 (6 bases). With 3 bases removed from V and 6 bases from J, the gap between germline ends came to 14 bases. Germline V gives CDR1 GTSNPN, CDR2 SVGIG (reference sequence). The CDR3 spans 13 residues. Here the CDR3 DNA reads TGTGCCTGGAGCCTAGGGGGTTCGGCTGAAGCTTTCTTT. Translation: CAWSLGGSAEAFF. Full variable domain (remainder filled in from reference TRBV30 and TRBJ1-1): SQTIHQWPATLVQPVGSPLSLECTVEGTSNPNLYWYRQAAGRGLQLLFYSVGIGQISSEVPQNLSASRPQDRQFILSSKKLLLSDSGFYLCAWSLGGSAEAFFGQGTRLTVV.

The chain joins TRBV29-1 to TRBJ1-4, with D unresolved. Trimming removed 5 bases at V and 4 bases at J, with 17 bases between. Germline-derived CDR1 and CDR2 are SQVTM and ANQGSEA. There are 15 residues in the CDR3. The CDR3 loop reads CSVSLQGSINEKLFF. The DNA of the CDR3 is TGCAGCGTTTCTTTGCAAGGCAGTATTAATGAAAAACTGTTTTTT.

The CDR3 DNA reads as TGTGCCAGCAGCTTACTAGGGGAGAACACCGGGGAGCTGTTTTTT. Translated, it gives CASSLLGENTGELFF. This chain joins TRBV7-9 and TRBJ2-2; D perhaps matches TRBD1 (5 bases). Germline CDR1 reads SEHNR; CDR2 reads FQNEAQ (reference sequence). With 2 bases removed from V and 1 base from J, the gap between germline ends came to 8 bases. CDR3 length: 15 amino acids.

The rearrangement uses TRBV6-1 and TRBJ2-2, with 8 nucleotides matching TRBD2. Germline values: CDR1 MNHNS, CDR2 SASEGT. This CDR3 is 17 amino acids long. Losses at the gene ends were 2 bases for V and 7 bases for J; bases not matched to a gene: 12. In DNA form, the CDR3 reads TGTGCCAGCAGTGAAAGTCCGGGACTAGTCTTTCGCGGGGAGCTGTTTTTT. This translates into CASSESPGLVFRGELFF.

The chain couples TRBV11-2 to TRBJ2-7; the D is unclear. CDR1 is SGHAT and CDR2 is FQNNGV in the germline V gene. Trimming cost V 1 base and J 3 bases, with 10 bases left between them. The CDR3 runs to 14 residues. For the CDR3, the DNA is TGTGCCAGCAGCTTAGGACTCGGCAGCTACGAGCAGTACTTC. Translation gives CASSLGLGSYEQYF.

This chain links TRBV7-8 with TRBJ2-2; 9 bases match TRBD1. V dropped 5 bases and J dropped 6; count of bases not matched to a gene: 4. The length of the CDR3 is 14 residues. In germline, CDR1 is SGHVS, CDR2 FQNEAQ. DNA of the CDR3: TGTGCCAGCAGCGCCAGACAGGGGGCCGGGGAGCTGTTTTTT. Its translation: CASSARQGAGELFF.